This is a list of T cell receptor beta chains from one sample in a study of CD8 T cells in ankylosing spondylitis. TCRdb re-derived calls from the 5' RACE reads in MiXCR, one entry per CDR3 protein. The table shows about 320,000 distinct CDR3 sequences, with 11% occurring only once. Sequenced: blood, either unsorted or a sorted T cell fraction (not recorded which). These receptors were collected from a female donor with ankylosing spondylitis or in good health (not recorded which). Each CDR3 is given with its conserved first and last residue. The D gene is left open where the match is weak. The size field is filled for only some rows; it gives once, few, many or a size class.

v_call,j_call,clone_size,d_call,cdr3_nt,cdr3_aa
TRBV6-1,TRBJ2-3,many,TRBD1,TGTGCCAGCAGCACGGGACAGGGGGCAACAGATACGCAGTATTTT,CASSTGQGATDTQYF
TRBV5-1,TRBJ2-5,many,TRBD2,TGCGCCAGCAGCAACGGACTAGCGGGACACCAAGAGACCCAGTACTTC,CASSNGLAGHQETQYF
TRBV30,TRBJ2-3,-,TRBD2,TGTGCCTGGAGTGTAGGGGCGGGGGGCACAGATACGCAGTATTTT,CAWSVGAGGTDTQYF
TRBV24-1,TRBJ1-2,few,-,TGTGCCACCAGTGATACGAGCAGCTACACCTTC,CATSDTSSYTF
TRBV28,TRBJ1-2,many,TRBD1,TGTGCCAGCAGTCTGACAGGGGGCCATGGCTACACCTTC,CASSLTGGHGYTF
TRBV4-3,TRBJ2-3,few,-,TGCGCCAGCAGCAAACTCACGGGCACAGATACGCAGTATTTT,CASSKLTGTDTQYF
TRBV5-5,TRBJ1-6,many,-,TGTGCCAGCAGCTTGTCGCCAGACTATAATTCACCCCTCCACTTT,CASSLSPDYNSPLHF
TRBV7-9,TRBJ2-7,few,TRBD1,TGTGCCAGCAGCTTAGCCCTCCCAGGGGGCTCCTACGAGCAGTACTTC,CASSLALPGGSYEQYF
TRBV7-9,TRBJ2-7,few,-,TGTGCCAGCAGCTTAAGGGACGGAAGCTCCTACGAGCAGTACTTC,CASSLRDGSSYEQYF
TRBV9,TRBJ2-2,many,TRBD1,TGTGCCAGCAGCGAAGAGGGGGCATTCACCGGGGAGCTGTTTTTT,CASSEEGAFTGELFF
TRBV20-1,TRBJ2-1,few,-,TGCAGTGCTAGTCGCGGGACAGACTACAATGAGCAGTTCTTC,CSASRGTDYNEQFF
TRBV9,TRBJ2-5,many,-,TGTGCCAGCAGCGTAGCGGGGAGCGAGACCCAGTACTTC,CASSVAGSETQYF
TRBV12-3/TRBV12-4,TRBJ2-2,many,-,TGTGCCAGCAGTCCCACCGCCAGGACACTTAACACCGGGGAGCTGTTTTTT,CASSPTARTLNTGELFF
TRBV7-8,TRBJ2-5,many,TRBD2,TGTGCCAGCAGCTCCGGGGGGGAGACCCAGTACTTC,CASSSGGETQYF
TRBV19,TRBJ2-1,-,-,TGTGCCAGTAGCAGTACTAGATACAATGAGCAGTTCTTC,CASSSTRYNEQFF
TRBV5-1,TRBJ1-1,-,TRBD1,TGCGCCAGCAGCCCTGGGACAGGGGTTATGGACACTGAAGCTTTCTTT,CASSPGTGVMDTEAFF
TRBV29-1,TRBJ1-1,many,TRBD1,TGCAGCGTCTCCCCGGGACAGGGGGACGGTTTCTTT,CSVSPGQGDGFF
TRBV12-3/TRBV12-4,TRBJ2-2,few,-,TGTGCCAGCAGTTTAGCGGTTGCCGGCCCCGGGGAGCTGTTTTTT,CASSLAVAGPGELFF
TRBV2,TRBJ2-3,-,TRBD2,TGTGCCAGCAGTGCCGGGATTAGCGGGGGCACCACAGATACGCAGTATTTT,CASSAGISGGTTDTQYF
TRBV7-9,TRBJ1-1,-,-,TGTGCCAGCAGCCCTGTAGGAGCGCAGAACACTGAAGCTTTCTTT,CASSPVGAQNTEAFF
TRBV5-6,TRBJ1-4,many,-,TGTGCCAGCAGTCAACAGGGCCGGGAAAAACTGTTTTTT,CASSQQGREKLFF
TRBV27,TRBJ2-2,-,TRBD1,TGTGCCAGCAGCAACCCGGACAGGGGGTTAGGAACTTCGAACACCGGGGAGCTGTTTTTT,CASSNPDRGLGTSNTGELFF
TRBV15,TRBJ1-5,many,-,TGTGCCACCAGCAGGGGAATCGGCACCACACAGGACCAGCCCCAGCATTTT,CATSRGIGTTQDQPQHF
TRBV5-1,TRBJ1-6,many,-,TGCGCCAGCACCCTGGACGGACCGGGAAATTCACCCCTCCACTTT,CASTLDGPGNSPLHF
TRBV20-1,TRBJ1-2,few,-,TGCAGTGCTATAATGGGGATGGAAGGCTACACCTTC,CSAIMGMEGYTF
TRBV20-1,TRBJ1-5,many,-,TGCAGTGCTGGGGGTGGACTGAGCAATCAGCCCCAGCATTTT,CSAGGGLSNQPQHF
TRBV11-2,TRBJ1-3,-,-,TGTGCCAGCAGCTTAGAAGGGACTCGAGGAGACACCATATATTTT,CASSLEGTRGDTIYF
TRBV5-6,TRBJ2-7,many,-,TGTGCCAGCAGCTGGGGAGACAGACTCTCCTACGAGCAGTACTTC,CASSWGDRLSYEQYF
TRBV7-8,TRBJ1-3,many,-,TGTGCCAGCAGCTTAGGACAGGACCTAAACACCATATATTTT,CASSLGQDLNTIYF
TRBV7-2,TRBJ2-3,many,TRBD1,TGTGCCAGCAGCTTTGGGACAGTCAAAGATGGCACAGATACGCAGTATTTT,CASSFGTVKDGTDTQYF
TRBV27,TRBJ1-1,many,-,TGTGCCAGCACCTCTCTCCGGGGGAACACTGAAGCTTTCTTT,CASTSLRGNTEAFF
TRBV6-5,TRBJ1-3,many,-,TGTGCCAGCCGTTTGAAGCCGACGCTCGAAAACACCATATATTTT,CASRLKPTLENTIYF
TRBV20-1,TRBJ2-3,few,-,TGCAGTGCTAGAGGGGTCCAAACCCCAGATACGCAGTATTTT,CSARGVQTPDTQYF
TRBV7-9,TRBJ2-7,many,-,TGTGCCAGCAGTTTACAGGAGCTATCGGGTGAGCAGTACTTC,CASSLQELSGEQYF
TRBV7-6,TRBJ2-2,-,-,TGTGCCAGCAGCTTAGCGGTCGAGGGGGAGCTGTTTTTT,CASSLAVEGELFF
TRBV2,TRBJ2-1,-,TRBD2,TGTGCCAGCAGCGCGACTAGCGGTCGGGACAATGAGCAGTTCTTC,CASSATSGRDNEQFF